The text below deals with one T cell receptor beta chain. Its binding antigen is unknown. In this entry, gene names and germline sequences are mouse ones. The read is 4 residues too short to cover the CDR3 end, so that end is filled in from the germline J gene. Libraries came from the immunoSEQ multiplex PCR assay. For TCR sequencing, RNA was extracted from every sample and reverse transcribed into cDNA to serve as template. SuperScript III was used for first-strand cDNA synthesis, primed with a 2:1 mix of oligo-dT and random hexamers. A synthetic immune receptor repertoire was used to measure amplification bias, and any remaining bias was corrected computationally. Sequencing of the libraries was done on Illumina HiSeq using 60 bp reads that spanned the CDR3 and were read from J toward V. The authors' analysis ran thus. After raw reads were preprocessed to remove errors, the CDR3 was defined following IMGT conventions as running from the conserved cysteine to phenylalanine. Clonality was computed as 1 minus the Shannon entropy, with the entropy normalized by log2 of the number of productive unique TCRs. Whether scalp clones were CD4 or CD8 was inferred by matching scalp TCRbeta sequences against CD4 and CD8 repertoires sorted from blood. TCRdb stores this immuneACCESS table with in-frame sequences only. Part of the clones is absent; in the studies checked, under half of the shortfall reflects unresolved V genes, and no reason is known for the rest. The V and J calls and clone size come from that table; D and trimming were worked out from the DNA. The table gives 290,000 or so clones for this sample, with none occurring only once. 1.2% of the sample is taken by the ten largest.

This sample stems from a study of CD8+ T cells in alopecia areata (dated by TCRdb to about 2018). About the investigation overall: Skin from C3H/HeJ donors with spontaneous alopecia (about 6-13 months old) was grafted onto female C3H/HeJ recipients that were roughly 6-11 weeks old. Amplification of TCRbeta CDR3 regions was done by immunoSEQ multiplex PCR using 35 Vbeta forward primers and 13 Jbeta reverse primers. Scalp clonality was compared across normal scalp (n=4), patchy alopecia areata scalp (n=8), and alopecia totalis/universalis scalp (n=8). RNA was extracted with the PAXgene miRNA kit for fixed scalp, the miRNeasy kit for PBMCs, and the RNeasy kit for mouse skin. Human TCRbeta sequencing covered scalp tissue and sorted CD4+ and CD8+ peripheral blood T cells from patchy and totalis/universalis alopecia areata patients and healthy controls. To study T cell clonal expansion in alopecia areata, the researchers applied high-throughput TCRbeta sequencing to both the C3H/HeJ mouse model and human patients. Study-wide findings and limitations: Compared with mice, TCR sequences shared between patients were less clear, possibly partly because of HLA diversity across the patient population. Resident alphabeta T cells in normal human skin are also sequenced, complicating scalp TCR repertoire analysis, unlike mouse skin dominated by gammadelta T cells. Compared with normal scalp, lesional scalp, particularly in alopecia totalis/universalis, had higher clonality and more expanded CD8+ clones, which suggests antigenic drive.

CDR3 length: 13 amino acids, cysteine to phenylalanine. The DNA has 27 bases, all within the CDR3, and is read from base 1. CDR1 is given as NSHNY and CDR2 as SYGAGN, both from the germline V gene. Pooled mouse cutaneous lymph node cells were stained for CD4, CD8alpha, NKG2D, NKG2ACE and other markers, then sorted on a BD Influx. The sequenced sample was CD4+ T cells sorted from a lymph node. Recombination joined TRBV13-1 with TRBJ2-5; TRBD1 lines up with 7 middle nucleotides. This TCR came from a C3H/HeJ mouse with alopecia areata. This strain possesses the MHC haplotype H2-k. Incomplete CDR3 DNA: TGTGCCAGCAGTGGACAGGGATATGAC. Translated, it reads CASSGQGYD. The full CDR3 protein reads CASSGQGYDTQYF.